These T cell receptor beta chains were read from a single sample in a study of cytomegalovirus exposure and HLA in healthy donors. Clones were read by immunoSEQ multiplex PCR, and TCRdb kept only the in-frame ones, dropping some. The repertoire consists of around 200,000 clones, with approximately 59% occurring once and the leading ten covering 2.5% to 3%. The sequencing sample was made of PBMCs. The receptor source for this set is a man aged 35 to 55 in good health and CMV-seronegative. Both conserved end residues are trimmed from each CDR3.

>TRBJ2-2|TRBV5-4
ASSRGGRANTGELF
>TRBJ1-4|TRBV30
AWNPGQGSLTNEKLF
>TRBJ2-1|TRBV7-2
ASSLDKTGRPPF
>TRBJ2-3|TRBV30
AWSVLAGATDTQY
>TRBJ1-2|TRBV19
ASSIRVQANYGYT
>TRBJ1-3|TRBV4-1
ASSQLVISGNTIY
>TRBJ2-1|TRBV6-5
ASRKRGGLNEQF
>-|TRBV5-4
ASSVGAGLAYEQY
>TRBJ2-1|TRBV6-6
ASSRPGQHNEQF
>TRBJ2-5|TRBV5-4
ASSPGTSGGETQY
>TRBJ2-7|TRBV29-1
SVEWDREHEQY
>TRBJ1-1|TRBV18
ASSPTGFIREAF
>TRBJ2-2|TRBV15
ATSSRTTGKDTGELF
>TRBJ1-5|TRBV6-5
ASSRRQGEQPQH
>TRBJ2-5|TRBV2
ASSVRGGPVETQY
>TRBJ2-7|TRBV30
AWSEQGRRVREQY
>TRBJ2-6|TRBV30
AWKNTGANVLT
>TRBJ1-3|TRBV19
ASSIVPGESGNTIY
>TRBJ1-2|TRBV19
ASSPGSYGYT